This entry lists 18 T cell receptor beta chains sequenced from one sample in a study of cytomegalovirus exposure and HLA in healthy donors. Primers included in the PCR were 60 Vbeta and 13 Jbeta primers. Measured with immunoSEQ multiplex PCR; TCRdb has only the in-frame clones, and not every one. Of 90,000 to 110,000 clones listed, roughly 13% are singletons. The sample was PBMCs. The receptors were gathered from a man aged 40-50 years in good health and CMV-seropositive.

This clone was seen a handful of times. The junction shows a germline mismatch at one end, possibly a read error. The chain employs TRBV28 and TRBJ2-3; D ambiguous. Germline V gene lookup returns CDR1 MDHEN and CDR2 SYDVKM. This CDR3 comprises 9 residues. The CDR3, as DNA: TGTGCCAGCAGCCCGCCTATTGATTTT. Residues: CASSPPIDF.

This clone turned up a few times. This chain uses TRBV5-4 with TRBJ2-2, with D possibly matching TRBD1 (6 bases). The germline V gene has CDR1 SGHNT and CDR2 YYREEE (reference sequence). Trimming pared 5 bases from V and 4 bases from J, leaving 12 bases between. The CDR3 length is 14 residues. CDR3 amino acids: CASRLGTFTGELFF. CDR3 coding DNA: TGTGCCAGCAGATTAGGGACATTCACCGGGGAGCTGTTTTTT.

This clone showed up just a few times. The chain carries TRBV5-1 and TRBJ2-1, with D possibly matching TRBD2 (5 bases). The V end was cut by 1 base, the J end by 3 bases, with 14 bases between. Germline CDR1 is SGHRS and CDR2 is YFSETQ. The CDR3 loop spans 16 amino acids. CDR3 amino acids: CASSLMPSRIYNEQFF. CDR3 in DNA: TGCGCCAGCAGCTTGATGCCTAGCCGTATCTACAATGAGCAGTTCTTC.

V is TRBV7-3 and J is TRBJ2-1; 12 bases line up with TRBD2. CDR1 SGHTA and CDR2 FQGTGA come from the germline V gene. The CDR3 spans 17 residues. Trimming cost V 5 bases and J 5 bases; bases outside gene matches: 10. CDR3 residues: CASSPPTLAGGDNEQFF. CDR3 nucleotide sequence: TGTGCCAGCAGCCCCCCCACCCTAGCGGGAGGGGACAATGAGCAGTTCTTC.

This clone was seen more than once but under ten times. V gene TRBV6-4 combines with J gene TRBJ2-3; possibly TRBD2 for D (5 bases). Germline V lookup: CDR1 MRHNA, CDR2 SNTAGT. The CDR3 is made up of 13 amino acids. V was clipped by 4 bases and J by 2 bases, with 7 bases between them. The CDR3 spells CASSVGITDTQYF. CDR3 DNA sequence: TGTGCCAGCAGTGTCGGGATCACAGATACGCAGTATTTT.

The chain couples TRBV6-4 to TRBJ1-1; the match to TRBD1 covers 7 bases. Germline V lookup: CDR1 MRHNA, CDR2 SNTAGT. The CDR3 contains 14 residues. After removal of 0 bases from V and 4 bases from J, the junction contained 2 bases not matched to a gene. CDR3 residues: CASSDSDRATEAFF. DNA for the CDR3: TGTGCCAGCAGTGACTCCGACAGGGCCACTGAAGCTTTCTTT.

The genes are TRBV6-5 and TRBJ2-4, with a tentative D call TRBD2 (5 bases). Per the germline V gene, CDR1 is MNHEY and CDR2 is SVGAGI. V lost 2 bases to trimming and J lost 9 bases, with 11 bases between them. This CDR3 is built from 13 residues. Here the CDR3 reads CASSYERETIQYF. DNA for the CDR3: TGTGCCAGCAGTTACGAAAGGGAGACCATTCAGTACTTC.

This chain joins TRBV11-2 and TRBJ2-2; TRBD1 matches 7 bases. The trim removed 3 bases at V and 0 bases at J, leaving 4 bases unmatched. Looked up from germline, CDR1 is SGHAT and CDR2 is FQNNGV. The CDR3 spans 16 residues. CDR3 protein: CASSLGQPTNTGELFF. CDR3 nucleotide sequence: TGTGCCAGCAGCTTGGGACAGCCAACGAACACCGGGGAGCTGTTTTTT.

This clone was seen more than once but under ten times. The chain is built from TRBV5-4 and TRBJ2-1; TRBD1 matches at 7 bases. The germline CDR1 and CDR2 sequences are SGHNT and YYREEE (reference sequence). After removal of 0 bases from V and 1 base from J, the junction contained 7 bases not matched to a gene. The CDR3 consists of 17 residues. CDR3 DNA: TGTGCCAGCAGCTTGGCCCCCGCGACAGGGTCCTACAATGAGCAGTTCTTC. The encoded protein is CASSLAPATGSYNEQFF.

This chain uses TRBV29-1 with TRBJ1-1, with TRBD1 identical over 9 bases. The CDR3 totals 13 residues. V was pared by 7 bases and J by 5 bases, with 8 bases of the junction left unmatched. The V gene's germline CDR1 is SQVTM and CDR2 ANQGSEA. The CDR3 spells CSGGGQGLTEAFF. The CDR3 region has the DNA TGCAGCGGGGGAGGACAGGGGTTAACTGAAGCTTTCTTT.

The chain recombines TRBV28 with TRBJ2-2; the match to TRBD1 covers 8 bases. CDR3 length: 16 amino acids. Germline V gene sequence: CDR1 MDHEN, CDR2 SYDVKM. J gave up 1 base and V 6 bases, and 7 bases lay outside the gene matches. CDR3 DNA: TGTGCCAGCAGGGATCCAGGGGGCGGGAACACCGGGGAGCTGTTTTTT. It encodes CASRDPGGGNTGELFF.

This clone was found a few times. The chain employs TRBV11-2 and TRBJ2-1, with 7 bases lining up with TRBD2. CDR1 is SGHAT and CDR2 is FQNNGV in the germline V gene. The ends lost 5 bases at V and 8 bases at J; junction bases unmatched: 12. The CDR3 length is 15 residues. This CDR3 is CASSPLGGGPDEQFF. The CDR3 DNA reads as TGTGCCAGCAGCCCCTTGGGGGGAGGGCCAGATGAGCAGTTCTTC. The whole variable domain, remainder taken from reference TRBV11-2 and TRBJ2-1, is EAGVAQSPRYKIIEKRQSVAFWCNPISGHATLYWYQQILGQGPKLLIQFQNNGVVDDSQLPKDRFSAERLKGVDSTLKIQPAKLEDSAVYLCASSPLGGGPDEQFFGPGTRLTVL.

The chain recombines TRBV6-5 with TRBJ2-5, with 11 bases lining up with TRBD2. Germline V gene data show CDR1 as MNHEY and CDR2 as SVGAGI. V gave up 5 bases and J gave up 5 bases; unmatched junction bases: 7. The length of the CDR3 is 15 residues. CDR3 loop: CASSLVTSGTETQYF. As DNA, the CDR3 is TGTGCCAGCAGTCTAGTGACTAGCGGGACGGAGACCCAGTACTTC.

The chain recombines TRBV19 with TRBJ1-1, with TRBD1 matching 8 bases. Germline assignment: CDR1 LNHDA and CDR2 SQIVND (reference sequence). The CDR3 is made up of 14 amino acids. V trimming: 6 bases; J trimming: 4 bases; junction bases outside the gene matches: 7. The CDR3 DNA reads TGTGCCAGTAGGATATCGGACAGGGTCACTGAAGCTTTCTTT. Its protein product is CASRISDRVTEAFF.

A few counts support this clone. This sequence joins TRBV5-6 and TRBJ1-1; possible D gene TRBD1, 6 bases. V lost 4 bases and J 10 bases, leaving 23 bases between the germline ends. In germline, CDR1 is SGHDT, CDR2 YYEEEE. The CDR3 covers 15 residues. CDR3 sequence (DNA): TGTGCCAGCAGCCCCCTACAGGGTGAACCACCTCGAGCTTTCTTT. This gives the protein CASSPLQGEPPRAFF.

This clone was seen only a few times. The chain couples TRBV19 to TRBJ2-5; 7 nucleotides agree with TRBD1. CDR3 length: 14 amino acids. Unmatched junction bases numbered 0, after V lost 1 base and J lost 1 base. The germline CDR1 and CDR2 sequences are LNHDA and SQIVND (reference sequence). Here the CDR3 reads CASSIGDSQETQYF. The CDR3 coding sequence is TGTGCCAGTAGTATAGGGGACAGCCAAGAGACCCAGTACTTC. Full variable domain (rest looked up from reference TRBV19 and TRBJ2-5): DGGITQSPKYLFRKEGQNVTLSCEQNLNHDAMYWYRQDPGQGLRLIYYSQIVNDFQKGDIAEGYSVSREKKESFPLTVTSAQKNPTAFYLCASSIGDSQETQYFGPGTRLLVL.

V usage is TRBV20-1 and J usage is TRBJ2-7; possible D gene TRBD1, 6 bases. The CDR3 is made up of 11 amino acids. CDR1 and CDR2 from the germline V gene are DFQATT and SNEGSKA (reference sequence). Deletions cut 4 bases from V and 5 bases from J, with 9 bases between. The CDR3: CSAKGDNEQYF. The DNA of the CDR3 is TGCAGTGCTAAGGGGGACAACGAGCAGTACTTC.

This clone has just a few counts. V and J are TRBV6-1 and TRBJ1-1, with D possibly matching TRBD1 (5 bases). CDR3 size: 14 residues. Trimming left V 5 bases short and J 3 bases short, with 13 bases between. Germline lookup yields CDR1 MNHNS and CDR2 SASEGT. This CDR3 reads CASSLRGSYTEAFF. CDR3 DNA sequence: TGTGCCAGCAGTCTCCGGGGGTCCTACACTGAAGCTTTCTTT.